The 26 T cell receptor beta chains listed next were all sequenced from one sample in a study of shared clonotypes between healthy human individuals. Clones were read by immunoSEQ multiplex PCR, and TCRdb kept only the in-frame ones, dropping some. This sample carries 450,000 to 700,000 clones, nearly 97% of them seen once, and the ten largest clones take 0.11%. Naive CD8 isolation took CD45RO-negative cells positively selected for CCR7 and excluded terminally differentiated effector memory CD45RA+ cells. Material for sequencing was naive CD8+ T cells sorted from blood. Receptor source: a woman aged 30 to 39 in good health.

The DNA for the CDR3 is TGTGCCAGCAGTCCGGACGGGAAACCGCCGCAGTATTTT. It encodes CASSPDGKPPQYF. V and J are TRBV5-6 and TRBJ2-3; maybe TRBD2 (5 bases). The CDR3 consists of 13 residues. V lost 5 bases and J lost 10, with 17 bases in between. The germline CDR1 and CDR2 sequences are SGHDT and YYEEEE.

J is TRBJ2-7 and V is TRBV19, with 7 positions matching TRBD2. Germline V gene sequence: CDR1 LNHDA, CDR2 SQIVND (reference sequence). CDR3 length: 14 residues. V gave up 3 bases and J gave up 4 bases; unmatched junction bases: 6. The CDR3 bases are TGTGCCAGTAGTATTGGACTAGGCCCGTACGAGCAGTACTTC. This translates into CASSIGLGPYEQYF.

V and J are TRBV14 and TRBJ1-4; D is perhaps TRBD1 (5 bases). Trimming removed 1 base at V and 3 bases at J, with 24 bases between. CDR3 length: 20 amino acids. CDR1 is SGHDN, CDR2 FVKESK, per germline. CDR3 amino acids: CASSQGLPGTYRGANEKLFF. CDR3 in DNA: TGTGCCAGCAGCCAAGGGCTCCCCGGGACCTACCGGGGGGCTAATGAAAAACTGTTTTTT. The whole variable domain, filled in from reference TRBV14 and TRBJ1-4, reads EAGVTQFPSHSVIEKGQTVTLRCDPISGHDNLYWYRRVMGKEIKFLLHFVKESKQDESGMPNNRFLAERTGGTYSTLKVQPAELEDSGVYFCASSQGLPGTYRGANEKLFFGSGTQLSVL.

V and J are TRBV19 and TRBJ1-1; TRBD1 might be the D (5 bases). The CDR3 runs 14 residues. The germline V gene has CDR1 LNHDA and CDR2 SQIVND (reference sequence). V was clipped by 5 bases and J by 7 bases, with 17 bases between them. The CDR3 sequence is CASSLSGQGNEAFF. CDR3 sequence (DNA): TGTGCCAGTAGTTTGTCGGGGCAGGGCAATGAAGCTTTCTTT.

The CDR3: CASEGDYYEQYF. In nucleotides, the CDR3 is TGCGCCAGCGAGGGGGACTACTACGAGCAGTACTTC. The chain joins TRBV10-2 to TRBJ2-7; D might be TRBD2 (7 bases). The length of the CDR3 is 12 residues. Trimming left V 8 bases short and J 3 bases short, with 11 bases between. Germline CDR1 is WSHSY and CDR2 is SAAADI.

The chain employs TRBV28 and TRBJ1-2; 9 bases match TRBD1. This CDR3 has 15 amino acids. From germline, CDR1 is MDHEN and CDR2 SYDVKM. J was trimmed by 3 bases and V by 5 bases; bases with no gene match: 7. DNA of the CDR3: TGTGCCAGCAGTATCGACAGGGGGGAATACTATGGCTACACCTTC. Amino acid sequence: CASSIDRGEYYGYTF.

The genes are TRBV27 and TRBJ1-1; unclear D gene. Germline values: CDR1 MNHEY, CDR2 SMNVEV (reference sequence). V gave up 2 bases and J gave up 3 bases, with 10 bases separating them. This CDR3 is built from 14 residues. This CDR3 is CASSLTHRYTEAFF. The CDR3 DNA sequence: TGTGCCAGCAGTTTAACCCACCGGTACACTGAAGCTTTCTTT.

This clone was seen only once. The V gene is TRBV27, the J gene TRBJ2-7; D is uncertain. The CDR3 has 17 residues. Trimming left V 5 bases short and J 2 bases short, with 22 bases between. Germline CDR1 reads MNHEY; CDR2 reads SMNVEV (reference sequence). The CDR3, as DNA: TGTGCCAGCAGTACAACTGATCGACTGTTCGGGCCCTACGAGCAGTACTTC. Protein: CASSTTDRLFGPYEQYF.

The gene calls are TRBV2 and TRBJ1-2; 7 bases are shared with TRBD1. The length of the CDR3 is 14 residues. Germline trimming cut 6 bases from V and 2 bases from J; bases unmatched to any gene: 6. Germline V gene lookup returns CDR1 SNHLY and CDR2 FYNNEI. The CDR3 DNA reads TGTGCCAGCAGGGGGGGACAGATCAACTATGGCTACACCTTC. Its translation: CASRGGQINYGYTF.

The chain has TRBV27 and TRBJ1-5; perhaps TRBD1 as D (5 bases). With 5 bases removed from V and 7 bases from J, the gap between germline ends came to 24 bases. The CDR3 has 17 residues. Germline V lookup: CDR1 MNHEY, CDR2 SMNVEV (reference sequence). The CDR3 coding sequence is TGTGCCAGCAGTCCCTCTCCCGGGACGGAGTCCCTACAGCCCCAGCATTTT. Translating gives CASSPSPGTESLQPQHF.

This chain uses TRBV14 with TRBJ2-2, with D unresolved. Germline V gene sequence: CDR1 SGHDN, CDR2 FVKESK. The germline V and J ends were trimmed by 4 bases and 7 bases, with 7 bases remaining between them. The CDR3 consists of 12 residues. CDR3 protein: CASSLLLGELFF. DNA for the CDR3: TGTGCCAGCAGCCTTCTACTCGGGGAGCTGTTTTTT.

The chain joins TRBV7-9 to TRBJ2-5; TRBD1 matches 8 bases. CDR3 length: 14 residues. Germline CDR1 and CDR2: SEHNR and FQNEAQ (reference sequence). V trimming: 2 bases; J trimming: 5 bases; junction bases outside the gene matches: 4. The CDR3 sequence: CASSLSGGVETQYF. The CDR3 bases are TGTGCCAGCAGCTTATCAGGGGGCGTGGAGACCCAGTACTTC. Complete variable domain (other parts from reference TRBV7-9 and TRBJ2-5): DTGVSQNPRHKITKRGQNVTFRCDPISEHNRLYWYRQTLGQGPEFLTYFQNEAQLEKSRLLSDRFSAERPKGSFSTLEIQRTEQGDSAMYLCASSLSGGVETQYFGPGTRLLVL.

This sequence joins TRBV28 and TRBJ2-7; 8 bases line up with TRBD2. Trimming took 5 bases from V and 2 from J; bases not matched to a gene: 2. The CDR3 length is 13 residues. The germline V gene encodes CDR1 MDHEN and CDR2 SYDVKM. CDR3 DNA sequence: TGTGCCAGCAGTCCCGGGAGGGCCTACGAGCAGTACTTC. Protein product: CASSPGRAYEQYF.

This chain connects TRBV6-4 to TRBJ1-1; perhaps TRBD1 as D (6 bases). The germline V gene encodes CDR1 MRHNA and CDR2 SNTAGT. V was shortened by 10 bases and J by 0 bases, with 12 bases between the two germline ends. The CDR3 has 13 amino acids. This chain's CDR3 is CATRTEMNTEAFF. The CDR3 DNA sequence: TGTGCCACCCGGACAGAAATGAACACTGAAGCTTTCTTT.

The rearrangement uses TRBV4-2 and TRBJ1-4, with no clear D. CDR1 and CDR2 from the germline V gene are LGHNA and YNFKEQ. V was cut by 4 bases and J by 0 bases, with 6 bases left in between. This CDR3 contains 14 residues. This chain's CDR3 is CASSLVATNEKLFF. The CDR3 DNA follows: TGTGCCAGCAGCCTGGTTGCAACTAATGAAAAACTGTTTTTT.

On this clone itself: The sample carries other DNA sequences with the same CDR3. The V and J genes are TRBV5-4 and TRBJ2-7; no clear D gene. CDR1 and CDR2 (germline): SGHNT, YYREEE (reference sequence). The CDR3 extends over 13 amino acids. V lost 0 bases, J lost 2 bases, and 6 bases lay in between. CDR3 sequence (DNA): TGTGCCAGCAGCTTGGGTGGCACCTACGAGCAGTACTTC. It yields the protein CASSLGGTYEQYF.

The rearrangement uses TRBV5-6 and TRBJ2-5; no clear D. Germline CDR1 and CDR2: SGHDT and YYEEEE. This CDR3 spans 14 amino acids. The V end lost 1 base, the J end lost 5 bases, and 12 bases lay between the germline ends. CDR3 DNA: TGTGCCAGCAGCTTGTACCGGCCCAAGGAGACCCAGTACTTC. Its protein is CASSLYRPKETQYF.

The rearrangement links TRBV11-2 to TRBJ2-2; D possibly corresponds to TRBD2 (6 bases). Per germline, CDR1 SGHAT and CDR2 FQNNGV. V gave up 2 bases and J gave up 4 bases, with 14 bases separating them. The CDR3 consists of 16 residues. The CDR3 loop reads CASSLLREMATGELFF. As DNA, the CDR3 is TGTGCCAGCAGCTTACTCCGGGAGATGGCCACCGGGGAGCTGTTTTTT.

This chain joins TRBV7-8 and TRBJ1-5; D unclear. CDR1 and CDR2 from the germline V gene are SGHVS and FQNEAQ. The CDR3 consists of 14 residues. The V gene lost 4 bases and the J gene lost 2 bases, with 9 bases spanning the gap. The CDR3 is CASSSMRGNQPQHF. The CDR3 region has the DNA TGTGCCAGCAGCTCAATGAGAGGCAATCAGCCCCAGCATTTT.

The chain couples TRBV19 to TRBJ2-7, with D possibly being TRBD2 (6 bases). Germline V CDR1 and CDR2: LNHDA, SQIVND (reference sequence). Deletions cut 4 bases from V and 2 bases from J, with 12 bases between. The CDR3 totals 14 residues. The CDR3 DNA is TGTGCCAGTAGTAAACGGGAGTGGACCTACGAGCAGTACTTC. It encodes CASSKREWTYEQYF.

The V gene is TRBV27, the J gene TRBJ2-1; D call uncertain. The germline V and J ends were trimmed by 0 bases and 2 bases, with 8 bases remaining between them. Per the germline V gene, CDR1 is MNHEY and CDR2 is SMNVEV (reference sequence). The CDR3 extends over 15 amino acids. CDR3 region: CASSLSILPYNEQFF. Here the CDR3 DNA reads TGTGCCAGCAGTTTATCGATACTACCCTACAATGAGCAGTTCTTC.

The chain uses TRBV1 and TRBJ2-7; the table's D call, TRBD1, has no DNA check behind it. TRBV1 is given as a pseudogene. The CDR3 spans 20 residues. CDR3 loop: CTSSHVPEVSRSGEIWEQYF. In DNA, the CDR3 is TGCACCAGCAGCCACGTCCCCGAAGTCTCAAGGTCAGGGGAGATTTGGGAGCAGTACTTC.

CDR3: CASSHESGVVGEQYF. The DNA of the CDR3 is TGCGCCAGCAGTCATGAGAGCGGGGTTGTCGGCGAGCAGTACTTC. This chain joins TRBV10-2 and TRBJ2-7, with TRBD2 matching 7 bases. The CDR3 sequence is 15 residues long. V shed 5 bases and J 6 bases; nucleotides not matched to a gene: 13. Germline CDR1 reads WSHSY; CDR2 reads SAAADI.

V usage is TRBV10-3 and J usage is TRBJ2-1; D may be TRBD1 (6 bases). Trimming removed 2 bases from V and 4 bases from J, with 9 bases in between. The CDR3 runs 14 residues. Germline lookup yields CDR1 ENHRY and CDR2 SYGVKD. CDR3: CAISETDRYNEQFF. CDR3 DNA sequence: TGTGCCATCAGTGAGACCGACAGGTACAATGAGCAGTTCTTC.

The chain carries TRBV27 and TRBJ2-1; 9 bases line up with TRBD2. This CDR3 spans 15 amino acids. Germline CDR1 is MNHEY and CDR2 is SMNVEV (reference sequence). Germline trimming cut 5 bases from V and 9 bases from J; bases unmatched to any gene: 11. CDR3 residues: CASSPAVSGSGEQFF. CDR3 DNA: TGTGCCAGCAGTCCCGCGGTTAGCGGGAGTGGTGAGCAGTTCTTC.

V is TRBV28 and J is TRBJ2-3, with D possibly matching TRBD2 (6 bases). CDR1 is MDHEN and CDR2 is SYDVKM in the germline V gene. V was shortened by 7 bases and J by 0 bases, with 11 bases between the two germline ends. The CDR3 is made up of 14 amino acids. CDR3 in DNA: TGTGCCAGCACCGCGGGACTCAGCACAGATACGCAGTATTTT. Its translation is CASTAGLSTDTQYF.